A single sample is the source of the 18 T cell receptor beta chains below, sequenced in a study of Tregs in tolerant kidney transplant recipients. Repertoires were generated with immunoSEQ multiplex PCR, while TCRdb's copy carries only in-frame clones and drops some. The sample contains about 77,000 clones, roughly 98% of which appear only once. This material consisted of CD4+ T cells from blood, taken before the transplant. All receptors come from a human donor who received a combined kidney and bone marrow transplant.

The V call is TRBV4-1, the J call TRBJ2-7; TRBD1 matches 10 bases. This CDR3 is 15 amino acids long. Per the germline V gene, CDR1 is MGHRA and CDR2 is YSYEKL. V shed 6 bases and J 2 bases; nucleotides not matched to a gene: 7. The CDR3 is CASSTQGQGAYEQYF. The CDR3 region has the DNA TGCGCCAGCAGTACTCAAGGACAGGGGGCCTACGAGCAGTACTTC.

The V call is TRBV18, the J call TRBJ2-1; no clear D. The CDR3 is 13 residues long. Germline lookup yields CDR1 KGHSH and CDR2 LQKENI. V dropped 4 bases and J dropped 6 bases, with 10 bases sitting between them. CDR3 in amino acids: CASSRAISNEQFF. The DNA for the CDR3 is TGTGCCAGCTCACGAGCAATTTCCAATGAGCAGTTCTTC.

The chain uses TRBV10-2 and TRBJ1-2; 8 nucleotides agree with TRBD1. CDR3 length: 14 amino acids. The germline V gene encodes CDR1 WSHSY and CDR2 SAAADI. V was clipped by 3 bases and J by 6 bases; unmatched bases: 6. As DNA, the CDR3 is TGCGCCAGCAGTGACTTGACAGGGGAGCATGGCTACACCTTC. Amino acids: CASSDLTGEHGYTF.

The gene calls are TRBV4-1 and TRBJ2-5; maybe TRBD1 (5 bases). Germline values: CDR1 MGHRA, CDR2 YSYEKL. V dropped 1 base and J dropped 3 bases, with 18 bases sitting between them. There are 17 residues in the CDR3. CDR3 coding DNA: TGCGCCAGCAGCCAAGGAATCAGCGTAGGGGCTAAAGAGACCCAGTACTTC. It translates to CASSQGISVGAKETQYF.

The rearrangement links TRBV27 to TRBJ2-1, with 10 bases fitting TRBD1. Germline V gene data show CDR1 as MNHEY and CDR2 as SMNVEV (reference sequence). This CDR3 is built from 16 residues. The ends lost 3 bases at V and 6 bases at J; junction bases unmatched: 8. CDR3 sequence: CASSFSRDRGSNEQFF. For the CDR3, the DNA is TGTGCCAGCAGTTTCTCCCGGGACAGGGGCTCCAATGAGCAGTTCTTC.

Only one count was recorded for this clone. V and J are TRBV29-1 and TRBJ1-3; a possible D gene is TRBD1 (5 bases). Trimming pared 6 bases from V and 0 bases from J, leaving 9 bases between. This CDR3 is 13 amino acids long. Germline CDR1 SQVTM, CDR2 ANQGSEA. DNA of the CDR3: TGCAGCGTGAGGGACTTCTCTGGAAACACCATATATTTT. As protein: CSVRDFSGNTIYF.

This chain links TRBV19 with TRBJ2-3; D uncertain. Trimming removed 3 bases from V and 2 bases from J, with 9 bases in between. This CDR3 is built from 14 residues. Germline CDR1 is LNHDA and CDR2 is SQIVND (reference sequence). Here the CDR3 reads CASSIGPNTDTQYF. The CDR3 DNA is TGTGCCAGTAGTATTGGGCCCAACACAGATACGCAGTATTTT.

The CDR3 region has the DNA TGTGCCAGCAGCCCGGAGGACGGCCTCACTGAAGCTTTCTTT. Protein: CASSPEDGLTEAFF. The chain has TRBV7-9 and TRBJ1-1; no reliable D call. V was trimmed by 5 bases and J by 4 bases, leaving 14 bases between them. Germline CDR1 is SEHNR and CDR2 is FQNEAQ (reference sequence). This CDR3 is 14 amino acids long.

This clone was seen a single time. This chain's CDR3 is CASSGTSGGALETQYF. CDR3 coding DNA: TGTGCCAGCAGCGGGACTAGCGGGGGGGCTTTAGAGACCCAGTACTTC. The chain employs TRBV7-6 and TRBJ2-5; 16 bases align to TRBD2. The CDR3 covers 16 residues. CDR1 is SGHVS, CDR2 FNYEAQ, per germline. With V trimmed by 5 bases and J by 4 bases, 4 bases remained unmatched.

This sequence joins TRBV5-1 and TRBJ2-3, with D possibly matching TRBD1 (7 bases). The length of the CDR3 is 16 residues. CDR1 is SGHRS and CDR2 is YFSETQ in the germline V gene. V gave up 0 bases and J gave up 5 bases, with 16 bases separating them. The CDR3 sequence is CASSLARQGGIDTQYF. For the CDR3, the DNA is TGCGCCAGCAGCTTGGCCCGGCAGGGGGGAATAGATACGCAGTATTTT. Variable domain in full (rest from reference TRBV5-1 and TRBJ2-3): KAGVTQTPRYLIKTRGQQVTLSCSPISGHRSVSWYQQTPGQGLQFLFEYFSETQRNKGNFPGRFSGRQFSNSRSEMNVSTLELGDSALYLCASSLARQGGIDTQYFGPGTRLTVL.

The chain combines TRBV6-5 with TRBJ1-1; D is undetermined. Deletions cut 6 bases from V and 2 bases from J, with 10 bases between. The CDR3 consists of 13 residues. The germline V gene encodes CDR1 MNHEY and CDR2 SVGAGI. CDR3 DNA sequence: TGTGCCAGCAGGACACCTACCAACACTGAAGCTTTCTTT. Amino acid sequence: CASRTPTNTEAFF.

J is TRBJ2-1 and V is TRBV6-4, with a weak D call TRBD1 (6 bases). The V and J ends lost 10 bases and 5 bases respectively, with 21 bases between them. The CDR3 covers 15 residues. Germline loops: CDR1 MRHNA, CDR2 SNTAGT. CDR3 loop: CATQISQGPHNEQFF. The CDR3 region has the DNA TGTGCCACCCAGATTTCACAGGGACCCCACAATGAGCAGTTCTTC.

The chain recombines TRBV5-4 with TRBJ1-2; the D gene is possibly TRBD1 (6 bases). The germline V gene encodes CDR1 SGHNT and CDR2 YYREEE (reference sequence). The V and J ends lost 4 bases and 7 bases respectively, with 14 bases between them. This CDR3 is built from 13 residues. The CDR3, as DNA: TGTGCCAGCAGCAGTACAGGGATTGTTGGCTACACCTTC. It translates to CASSSTGIVGYTF.

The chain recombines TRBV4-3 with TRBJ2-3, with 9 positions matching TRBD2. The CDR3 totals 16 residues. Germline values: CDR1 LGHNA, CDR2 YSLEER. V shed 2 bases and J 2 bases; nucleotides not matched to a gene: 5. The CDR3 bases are TGCGCCAGCAGCCAACGGGCGGGGGGGTTCACAGATACGCAGTATTTT. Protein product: CASSQRAGGFTDTQYF.

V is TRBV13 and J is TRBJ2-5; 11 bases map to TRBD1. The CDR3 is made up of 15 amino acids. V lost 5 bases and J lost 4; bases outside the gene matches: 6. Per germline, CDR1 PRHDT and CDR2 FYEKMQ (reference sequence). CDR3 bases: TGTGCCAGCAGCAAAGGGACAGGGGGAGGAGAGACCCAGTACTTC. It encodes CASSKGTGGGETQYF.

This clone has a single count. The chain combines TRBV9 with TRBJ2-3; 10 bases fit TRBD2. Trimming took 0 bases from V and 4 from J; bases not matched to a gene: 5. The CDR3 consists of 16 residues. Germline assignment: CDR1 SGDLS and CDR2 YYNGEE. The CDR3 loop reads CASSVGAGGGSDTQYF. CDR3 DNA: TGTGCCAGCAGCGTAGGAGCGGGAGGGGGGTCAGATACGCAGTATTTT.

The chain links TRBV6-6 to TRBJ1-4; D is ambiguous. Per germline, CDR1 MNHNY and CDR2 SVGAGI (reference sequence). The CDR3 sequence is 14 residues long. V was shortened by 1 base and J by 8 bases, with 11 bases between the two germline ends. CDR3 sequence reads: CASSYYAEREKLFF. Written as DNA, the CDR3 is TGTGCCAGCAGTTACTACGCGGAACGGGAAAAACTGTTTTTT.

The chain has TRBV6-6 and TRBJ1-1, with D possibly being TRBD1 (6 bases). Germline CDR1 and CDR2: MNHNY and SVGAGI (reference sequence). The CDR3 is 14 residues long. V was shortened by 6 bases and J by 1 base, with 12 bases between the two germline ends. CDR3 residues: CASRTGPANTEAFF. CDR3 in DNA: TGTGCCAGCAGAACAGGGCCGGCGAACACTGAAGCTTTCTTT.